The present TCR beta chain was sequenced within a study of T cell responses to AZD1222 COVID-19 vaccine. At the level of the study: The study pooled second doses at about 4 or about 12 weeks.

Study-level results: AZD1222 recipients seropositive at baseline numbered only six. Most donors were white British and more were female, and clonal diversity was possibly underestimated. Nearly half of spike-specific TCRs reportedly go after variant regions that carry no mutations.

The V gene's germline CDR1 is SGHVS and CDR2 FQNEAQ. The V end was cut by 5 bases, the J end by 2 bases, with 16 bases between. The CDR3 length is 15 residues. Clones were read by immunoSEQ multiplex PCR, and TCRdb kept only the in-frame ones, dropping some. The sample has approximately 130,000 clones; 90% to 95% are singletons. Note on this clone: Its antigen is unidentified.

The TCR originated in an adult in good health. The sequencing used peripheral blood, collected on day 0 of AZD1222 vaccination. The J gene is TRBJ2-7, the V gene TRBV7-8; TRBD1 or TRBD2 may be the D gene (5 bases each). CDR3 DNA: TGTGCCAGCAGCCCCGGGACGGCAGTCACCTACGAGCAGTACTTC. This sequence encodes CASSPGTAVTYEQYF.